The next 9 T cell receptor beta chains were all read from a single sample in a study of Ad26.COV2.S vaccination and SARS-CoV-2 variants. Produced via immunoSEQ multiplex PCR; TCRdb's table is partial and in-frame only. The data show about 280,000 clones, with more than 75% seen just once and about 3.1% held by the top ten. The treatment is: some 20 received Ad26.COV2.S at low or high dose, single or two shots; about 5 received placebo; per-sample allocation not given. Following the first vaccine or placebo injection, samples were taken on day 63. The specimen was peripheral blood, collected in a trial of Ad26.COV2.S vaccine versus placebo. The receptors originated from a person aged 18-65 years who received the Ad26.COV2.S COVID-19 vaccine or a placebo.

The chain recombines TRBV6-4 with TRBJ2-1; 9 positions agree with TRBD2. Losses at the gene ends were 6 bases for V and 6 bases for J; bases not matched to a gene: 9. CDR3 length: 15 amino acids. Germline V gene lookup returns CDR1 MRHNA and CDR2 SNTAGT. The CDR3 DNA is TGTGCCAGCAGGGGGTCCAGCGGGGGGACCAATGAGCAGTTCTTC. Protein: CASRGSSGGTNEQFF.

This chain links TRBV15 with TRBJ1-2; perhaps TRBD1 as D (5 bases). CDR1 is LNHNV and CDR2 is YYDKDF in the germline V gene (reference sequence). The length of the CDR3 is 13 residues. Between the trimmed V and J ends, which lost 4 bases and 4 bases, there was a span of 10 bases. For the CDR3, the DNA is TGTGCCACCAGCAATGACAGTCTCTATGGCTACACCTTC. Residues: CATSNDSLYGYTF.

The chain has TRBV27 and TRBJ1-1; D is uncertain. CDR1 MNHEY and CDR2 SMNVEV come from the germline V gene (reference sequence). The ends were cut back, 2 bases at V and 4 bases at J, with 11 bases in the middle. This CDR3 is built from 14 residues. This CDR3 reads CASSLRRLTTEAFF. The CDR3 DNA follows: TGTGCCAGCAGTTTAAGGAGACTGACCACTGAAGCTTTCTTT.

V and J are TRBV5-4 and TRBJ2-7; D not certain. Germline-derived CDR1 and CDR2 are SGHNT and YYREEE (reference sequence). Trimming removed 0 bases from V and 4 bases from J, with 11 bases in between. This CDR3 comprises 14 residues. The CDR3 DNA reads TGTGCCAGCAGCTTGGAAGGGTATGGGTACGAGCAGTACTTC. Translation: CASSLEGYGYEQYF. The full variable domain, its missing parts supplied by reference TRBV5-4 and TRBJ2-7, is ETGVTQSPTHLIKTRGQQVTLRCSSQSGHNTVSWYQQALGQGPQFIFQYYREEENGRGNFPPRFSGLQFPNYSSELNVNALELDDSALYLCASSLEGYGYEQYFGPGTRLTVT.

This chain links TRBV3-1 (or the pseudogene TRBV3-2) with TRBJ1-3, with D perhaps TRBD1 (6 bases). This CDR3 is built from 15 residues. Germline V gene lookup returns CDR1 LGHDT and CDR2 YNNKEL (reference sequence). V lost 0 bases and J 8 bases, leaving 14 bases between the germline ends. The CDR3 nucleotides are TGTGCCAGCAGCCAAGAAGCAGGGGAGAGGCACACCATATATTTT. It is translated as CASSQEAGERHTIYF.

CDR3 region: CASSQDRSAGRDNEQFF. CDR3 DNA sequence: TGTGCCAGCAGCCAAGATAGGTCGGCAGGGAGAGACAATGAGCAGTTCTTC. V usage is TRBV4-2 and J usage is TRBJ2-1, with D perhaps TRBD1 or TRBD2 (5 bases each). Germline CDR1 and CDR2: LGHNA and YNFKEQ. There are 17 residues in the CDR3. V was cut by 0 bases and J by 5 bases, with 17 bases left in between.

The chain uses TRBV7-8 and TRBJ2-1; D is possibly TRBD2 (6 bases). Per the germline V gene, CDR1 is SGHVS and CDR2 is FQNEAQ. The CDR3 consists of 16 residues. V lost 5 bases and J 0 bases, leaving 14 bases between the germline ends. The CDR3 loop reads CASSPLRLDSYNEQFF. CDR3 DNA: TGTGCCAGCAGCCCCCTTAGACTAGACTCCTACAATGAGCAGTTCTTC.

The DNA of the CDR3 is TGTGCCAGCAGTTTGACAGGTGCTAACACTGAAGCTTTCTTT. It yields the protein CASSLTGANTEAFF. This rearrangement joins TRBV6-5 to TRBJ1-1; tentatively, D is TRBD1 (6 bases). V lost 4 bases and J lost 2, with 11 bases in between. Germline V gene data show CDR1 as MNHEY and CDR2 as SVGAGI. The CDR3 runs to 14 residues.

This sequence joins TRBV27 and TRBJ2-7, with D possibly TRBD1 on 6 matching bases. Germline assignment: CDR1 MNHEY and CDR2 SMNVEV (reference sequence). The CDR3 consists of 15 residues. V was shortened by 3 bases and J by 5 bases, with 17 bases between the two germline ends. This CDR3 is CASSLATGWENEQYF. CDR3 sequence (DNA): TGTGCCAGCAGTTTGGCGACAGGTTGGGAGAACGAGCAGTACTTC.